By its share, the clone carrying this T cell receptor beta chain is medium-sized. These data come from a study of OX40 agonist ivuxolimab in advanced cancers. Per germline, CDR1 LNHDA and CDR2 SQIVND (reference sequence). V dropped 8 bases and J dropped 3; count of bases not matched to a gene: 7. The CDR3 is 14 amino acids. TCRdb keeps only in-frame clones here, not all; method: immunoSEQ multiplex PCR. The sample lists fewer than 95,000 clones, 85% to 90% occurring once. Sequenced here: CD4+ or CD8+ T cells sorted from blood, sampled in a trial of the OX40 agonist ivuxolimab. The genes are TRBV19 and TRBJ2-7, with 10 bases matching TRBD1. The receptor was isolated from an adult with an advanced solid tumor such as melanoma, head and neck, liver or kidney cancer. CDR3 region: CASGPGTGVYEQYF. CDR3 nucleotides: TGTGCCAGTGGTCCCGGGACAGGGGTCTACGAGCAGTACTTC. The variable domain in full, with the rest retrieved from reference TRBV19 and TRBJ2-7, is DGGITQSPKYLFRKEGQNVTLSCEQNLNHDAMYWYRQDPGQGLRLIYYSQIVNDFQKGDIAEGYSVSREKKESFPLTVTSAQKNPTAFYLCASGPGTGVYEQYFGPGTRLTVT.